Shown below are 2 T cell receptor beta chains from a single sample sequenced in a study of T cells after yellow fever vaccination. Via MiXCR, TCRdb re-called the 5' RACE reads, giving one row per CDR3 protein. The repertoire holds hundreds of thousands of distinct CDR3 sequences, roughly 14% seen once, with over 13% in the top ten. Source: PBMCs, taken on the day of the yellow fever booster vaccination. Receptors originate from a young man who received the YFV17D yellow fever vaccine.

The chain employs TRBV10-3 and TRBJ2-1; D possibly corresponds to TRBD2 (5 bases). The CDR3 sequence is 15 residues long. V was pared by 4 bases and J by 5 bases, with 15 bases between. Germline V lookup: CDR1 ENHRY, CDR2 SYGVKD. The CDR3 loop reads CAISVVDGLNNEQFF. For the CDR3, the DNA is TGTGCCATCAGTGTCGTTGATGGACTTAACAATGAGCAGTTCTTC.

The rearrangement joins TRBV20-1 to TRBJ2-1; D gene unclear. CDR1 and CDR2 from the germline V gene are DFQATT and SNEGSKA (reference sequence). The CDR3 has 13 residues. Trimming took off 3 bases at V and 5 bases at J, with 11 bases between the two ends. CDR3 in DNA: TGCAGTGCTAGCTCCCTCCCGGACAATGAGCAGTTCTTC. Its protein is CSASSLPDNEQFF.